The clone carrying this T cell receptor beta chain appeared many times. Its antigen is not known. The data originate from a study of T cell repertoires in cytomegalovirus infection. Background on the study: Epitope selection comprised recently identified HLA-C-restricted CMV epitopes and well-studied HLA-B-restricted CMV epitopes. Indications of both CMV infection and matching HLA type were provided by public TCR beta signatures.

CDR1 and CDR2 (germline): SGHTA, FQGNSA. V was clipped by 10 bases and J by 15 bases; unmatched bases: 10. CDR3 length: 11 residues. Study findings and constraints: Identification of carriers of CMV plus the relevant HLA was performed using cumulative public TCR beta family frequency. In two of eight donors, the top clonotype was HLA-C-restricted CMV-specific.

TCRdb re-called the reads with MiXCR, one entry per CDR3 protein. This sample carries 900,000 to 950,000 distinct CDR3 sequences, around 30% of them seen once, and the ten largest clones take over 11%. V is TRBV7-2 and J is TRBJ2-1, with TRBD2 identical over 9 bases. The starting material was cultured CD8+ T cells from PBMCs, obtained from culture after CMV antigen stimulation. The sequence was collected from a human donor in good health (CMV status not recorded). Some clones in this sample may be carry-over from other donors' samples. The CDR3 region has the DNA TGTGCCACCCCCCGGCGGGAGGGGGTGTTCTTC. It yields the protein CATPRREGVFF.